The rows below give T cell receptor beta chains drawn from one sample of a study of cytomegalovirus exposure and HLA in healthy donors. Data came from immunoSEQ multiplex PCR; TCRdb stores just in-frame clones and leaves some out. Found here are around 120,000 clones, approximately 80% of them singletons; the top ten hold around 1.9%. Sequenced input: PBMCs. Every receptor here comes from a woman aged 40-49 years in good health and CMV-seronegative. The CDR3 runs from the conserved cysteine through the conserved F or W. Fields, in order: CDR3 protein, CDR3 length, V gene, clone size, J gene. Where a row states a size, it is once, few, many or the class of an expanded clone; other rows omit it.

CASSLDHSPTDTQYF,15,TRBV5-1,NA,TRBJ2-3
CASSSGLAGGALDTQYF,17,TRBV11-3,NA,TRBJ2-3
CASSLVASNTDTQYF,15,TRBV5-1,few,TRBJ2-3
CASSLYEQYF,10,TRBV27,NA,TRBJ2-7
CASSEAWVNVLLAEKLFF,18,TRBV2,medium-sized,TRBJ1-4
CASSPQGQGIGSPLHF,16,TRBV18,NA,TRBJ1-6
CASSVGLAGAPDTQYF,16,TRBV9,few,TRBJ2-3
CATSYSYEQYF,11,TRBV2,NA,TRBJ2-7
CASSELGQGASGYTF,15,TRBV6-1,NA,TRBJ1-2
CASPTGELFF,10,TRBV6-8,few,TRBJ2-2
CASSIGTHEQFF,12,TRBV19,few,TRBJ2-1
CASSWPLTHRSGELFF,16,TRBV6-9,NA,TRBJ2-2
CATSRGGSSYNEQFF,15,TRBV15,NA,TRBJ2-1
CASSDEQGVGETQYF,15,TRBV25-1,few,TRBJ2-5
CASSETGWGLAGYNEQFF,18,TRBV6-1,NA,TRBJ2-1
CASSRTGAYQETQYF,15,TRBV5-8,NA,TRBJ2-5
CASSLLRGNPTNEKLFF,17,TRBV28,few,TRBJ1-4
CASSPGGDTQYF,12,TRBV28,NA,TRBJ2-3
CATSRAEYKTDTQYF,15,TRBV15,NA,TRBJ2-3
CASSGGDSFAEAFF,14,TRBV6-1,NA,TRBJ1-1
CASSAQETQYF,11,TRBV5-1,NA,TRBJ2-5
CASSVGSHEQYF,12,TRBV9,NA,TRBJ2-7
CASSPSGRPYEQYF,14,TRBV27,NA,TRBJ2-7
CASSTAHRETQYF,13,TRBV19,NA,TRBJ2-5
CASRLTRETQYF,12,TRBV6-1,NA,TRBJ2-5
CAISESGRERGYTF,14,TRBV10-3,NA,TRBJ1-2
CASSQRGGGAQEQYF,15,TRBV6-5,NA,TRBJ2-7
CASSQDGNSPLHF,13,TRBV7-3,NA,TRBJ1-6
CASSPPGVDYEQYF,14,TRBV5-6,NA,TRBJ2-7
CASSFPREPRDTQYF,15,TRBV5-1,NA,TRBJ2-3
CASSRGLTNDQPQHF,15,TRBV5-5,NA,TRBJ1-5
CASSPSGQANYGYTF,15,TRBV28,NA,TRBJ1-2
CASSLDPAGSNQPQHF,16,TRBV5-1,NA,TRBJ1-5
CASSLLETQYF,11,TRBV5-1,NA,TRBJ2-5
CASLADPEAFF,11,TRBV2,NA,TRBJ1-1
CATSRDGTGGIAFF,14,TRBV15,NA,TRBJ1-1
CASTVPQGDYGYTF,14,TRBV28,NA,TRBJ1-2
CASSSGRDRFYEQYF,15,TRBV5-6,once,NA
CASSYSASIDTQYF,14,TRBV6-6,NA,TRBJ2-3
CASSPDRARGSPLHF,15,TRBV6-5,few,TRBJ1-6
CASSLTATGVGEQYF,15,TRBV7-9,once,TRBJ2-7
CASLQGLDEQYF,12,TRBV7-2,NA,TRBJ2-7